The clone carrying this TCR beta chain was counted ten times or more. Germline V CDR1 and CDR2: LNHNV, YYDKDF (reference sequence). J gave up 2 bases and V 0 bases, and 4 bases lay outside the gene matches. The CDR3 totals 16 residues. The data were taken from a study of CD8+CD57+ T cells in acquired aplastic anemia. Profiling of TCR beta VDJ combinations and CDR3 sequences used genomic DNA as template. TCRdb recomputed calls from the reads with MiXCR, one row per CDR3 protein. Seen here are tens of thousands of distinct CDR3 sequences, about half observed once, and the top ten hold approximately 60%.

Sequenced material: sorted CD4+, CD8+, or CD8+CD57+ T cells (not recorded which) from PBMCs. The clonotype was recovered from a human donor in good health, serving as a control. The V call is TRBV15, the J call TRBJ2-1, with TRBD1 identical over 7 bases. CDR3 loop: CATSRDLGTAYNEQFF. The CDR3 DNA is TGTGCCACCAGCAGAGATCTCGGGACAGCCTACAATGAGCAGTTCTTC.